What follows are 31 T cell receptor beta chains derived from one specimen sequenced in a study of beta chain features in type 1 diabetes. Points from the study as a whole: Type 1 diabetes patients showed a moderate but significant shortening of TCRB CDR3s in all four CD4+ subsets.

Expressed TCRB transcripts were sequenced after all isolated RNA was converted to cDNA. Clones were sequenced by immunoSEQ multiplex PCR, and TCRdb holds only the in-frame ones, with some missing. In the table there are around 250,000 clones, over 11% of which are singletons. These receptors' targets are unknown. Sequencing was done on a sample of naive CD4+ T cells from blood. These receptors were obtained from a man between 25 and 39 years old with type 1 diabetes.

This clone has more than one count but fewer than ten. The rearrangement joins TRBV4-2 to TRBJ2-3; D is possibly TRBD1 (6 bases). V lost 0 bases to trimming and J lost 6 bases, with 13 bases between them. This CDR3 has 15 amino acids. Germline lookup yields CDR1 LGHNA and CDR2 YNFKEQ. The CDR3 region is CASSQDKARGDTQYF. As DNA, the CDR3 is TGTGCCAGCAGCCAAGATAAGGCGAGGGGGGATACGCAGTATTTT.

The chain carries TRBV28 and TRBJ2-7; 8 bases align to TRBD1. The CDR3 extends over 16 amino acids. V lost 3 bases and J lost 2; bases outside the gene matches: 9. Germline CDR1 is MDHEN and CDR2 is SYDVKM. As DNA, the CDR3 is TGTGCCAGCAGTTTTCTGTGGGACAGGCTGACCTACGAGCAGTACTTC. It codes for CASSFLWDRLTYEQYF.

In its sample, this clone was seen a few times. The chain is built from TRBV25-1 and TRBJ1-3, with D maybe TRBD1 (5 bases). Germline V lookup: CDR1 MGHDK, CDR2 SYGVNS. The CDR3 covers 15 residues. V lost 1 base and J lost 1, with 8 bases in between. CDR3 in amino acids: CASSESRQSGNTIYF. CDR3 bases: TGTGCCAGCAGTGAATCCAGACAGTCTGGAAACACCATATATTTT.

This clone was found once. This chain links TRBV4-3 with TRBJ2-2; 11 nucleotides match TRBD2. After removal of 4 bases from V and 5 bases from J, the junction contained 6 bases not matched to a gene. CDR3 length: 16 amino acids. CDR1 and CDR2 from the germline V gene are LGHNA and YSLEER. The CDR3 sequence is CASSPVAGGSTGELFF. CDR3 coding DNA: TGCGCCAGCAGCCCCGTAGCGGGAGGGTCGACCGGGGAGCTGTTTTTT.

This clone was detected only a few times. The chain joins TRBV9 to TRBJ2-1; TRBD2 matches at 9 bases. The CDR3 is 15 amino acids. V lost 0 bases and J lost 2; bases outside the gene matches: 0. CDR1 and CDR2 from the germline V gene are SGDLS and YYNGEE. In DNA form, the CDR3 reads TGTGCCAGCAGCGTAGCTAGCGGGACCTACAATGAGCAGTTCTTC. Translating it yields CASSVASGTYNEQFF. The full variable domain, completed using reference TRBV9 and TRBJ2-1, is DSGVTQTPKHLITATGQRVTLRCSPRSGDLSVYWYQQSLDQGLQFLIQYYNGEERAKGNILERFSAQQFPDLHSELNLSSLELGDSALYFCASSVASGTYNEQFFGPGTRLTVL.

The V call is TRBV28, the J call TRBJ2-2, with D maybe TRBD2 (6 bases). The ends were cut back, 3 bases at V and 6 bases at J, with 17 bases in the middle. Germline V gene sequence: CDR1 MDHEN, CDR2 SYDVKM. The CDR3 consists of 16 residues. The CDR3 DNA sequence: TGTGCCAGCAGTTTCTGGCGGGATATATATGCCGGGGAGCTGTTTTTT. The encoded protein is CASSFWRDIYAGELFF.

This clone was observed a few times. The chain couples TRBV7-9 to TRBJ2-1; TRBD1 is a possible D gene (5 bases). This CDR3 has 13 amino acids. The germline CDR1 and CDR2 sequences are SEHNR and FQNEAQ (reference sequence). The CDR3 sequence is CANGAGPANEQFF. CDR3 bases: TGTGCAAATGGGGCAGGGCCGGCCAATGAGCAGTTCTTC.

This clone was counted between two and nine times. The rearrangement uses TRBV15 and TRBJ2-7, with D unclear. Trimming stripped 0 bases from V and 3 bases from J, with 6 bases between. CDR1 and CDR2 (germline): LNHNV, YYDKDF (reference sequence). The length of the CDR3 is 13 residues. The CDR3: CATSRDQIYEQYF. The CDR3 DNA follows: TGTGCCACCAGCAGAGACCAGATCTACGAGCAGTACTTC. Full variable domain (rest looked up from reference TRBV15 and TRBJ2-7): DAMVIQNPRYQVTQFGKPVTLSCSQTLNHNVMYWYQQKSSQAPKLLFHYYDKDFNNEADTPDNFQSRRPNTSFCFLDIRSPGLGDTAMYLCATSRDQIYEQYFGPGTRLTVT.

This clone showed up just a few times. The CDR3 bases are TGTGCCATCAGTGTCCGGGACAGTAAAGAGACCCAGTACTTC. Translation gives CAISVRDSKETQYF. The rearrangement joins TRBV10-3 to TRBJ2-5; 7 bases are a match to TRBD1. Per germline, CDR1 ENHRY and CDR2 SYGVKD. There are 14 residues in the CDR3. After removal of 4 bases from V and 3 bases from J, the junction contained 5 bases not matched to a gene.

This clone was detected a few times. This chain links TRBV6-5 with TRBJ1-2; 9 bases agree with TRBD1. Losses at the gene ends were 4 bases for V and 7 bases for J; bases not matched to a gene: 4. The germline V gene encodes CDR1 MNHEY and CDR2 SVGAGI. The CDR3 consists of 13 residues. The CDR3 DNA is TGTGCCAGCAGTTCCTTGGACAGGGGTGGCTACACCTTC. It codes for CASSSLDRGGYTF.

This clone was found a few times. The rearrangement links TRBV7-9 to TRBJ2-1; 8 bases are shared with TRBD2. Germline V CDR1 and CDR2: SEHNR, FQNEAQ (reference sequence). Trimming removed 6 bases from V and 9 bases from J; junction bases left unmatched: 13. The CDR3 spans 15 residues. The CDR3 DNA reads as TGTGCCAGCAGTTATGGACTAGCTGGAATTGGTGAGCAGTTCTTC. Its translation: CASSYGLAGIGEQFF.

This clone was seen a handful of times. The V call is TRBV5-1, the J call TRBJ2-1; 7 bases are shared with TRBD2. Trimming removed 4 bases from V and 3 bases from J; junction bases left unmatched: 10. The CDR3 runs to 16 residues. Germline V gene data show CDR1 as SGHRS and CDR2 as YFSETQ. The CDR3 bases are TGCGCCAGCAGCGACCTGGGACTAACCCTCTACAATGAGCAGTTCTTC. It translates to CASSDLGLTLYNEQFF.

This clone came up a few times. The chain has TRBV7-9 and TRBJ1-2, with a weak D call TRBD1 (6 bases). The CDR3 length is 10 residues. The germline V and J ends were trimmed by 11 bases and 8 bases, with 12 bases remaining between them. CDR1 and CDR2 from the germline V gene are SEHNR and FQNEAQ (reference sequence). The CDR3 region has the DNA TGTGCCGAGGGGGAAGTCGGCTACACCTTC. It is translated as CAEGEVGYTF.

The chain has TRBV5-6 and TRBJ2-5, with D unclear. In germline, CDR1 is SGHDT, CDR2 YYEEEE. Trimming cost V 4 bases and J 5 bases, with 12 bases left between them. CDR3 length equals 13 residues. CDR3 amino acids: CASSAVRFETQYF. DNA of the CDR3: TGTGCCAGCAGCGCCGTCAGGTTCGAGACCCAGTACTTC.

This clone has just a few counts. This chain joins TRBV2 and TRBJ1-1; 8 bases fit TRBD1. Germline V CDR1 and CDR2: SNHLY, FYNNEI. This CDR3 is 12 amino acids long. The junction had 2 bases not matched to a gene; V was cut back by 5 bases and J by 6 bases. The CDR3: CASSPGQAEAFF. DNA of the CDR3: TGTGCCAGCAGTCCGGGACAGGCTGAAGCTTTCTTT.

The J gene is TRBJ2-1, the V gene TRBV7-9; 13 bases fit TRBD2. Germline assignment: CDR1 SEHNR and CDR2 FQNEAQ (reference sequence). V dropped 2 bases and J dropped 10; count of bases not matched to a gene: 5. The CDR3 is 15 amino acids. This chain's CDR3 is CASSLRTSGSGEQFF. In DNA, the CDR3 is TGTGCCAGCAGCTTAAGGACTAGCGGGAGCGGAGAGCAGTTCTTC.

Only a few counts were recorded for this clone. This chain uses TRBV29-1 with TRBJ2-1; TRBD2 is a possible D gene (6 bases). Trimming took 4 bases from V and 7 from J, leaving 17 bases between them. The CDR3 extends over 14 amino acids. From germline, CDR1 is SQVTM and CDR2 ANQGSEA. CDR3 sequence reads: CSVAKGGVTNEQFF. The CDR3 bases are TGCAGCGTTGCAAAAGGAGGGGTAACGAATGAGCAGTTCTTC.

The table lists this clone with a few counts. The CDR3 loop is CASTFTGRGIGEQFF. The CDR3 bases are TGTGCCAGCACCTTTACAGGGAGGGGGATTGGTGAGCAGTTCTTC. This chain uses TRBV28 with TRBJ2-1; tentatively, D is TRBD2 (7 bases). V lost 7 bases to trimming and J lost 9 bases, with 22 bases between them. Germline assignment: CDR1 MDHEN and CDR2 SYDVKM. This CDR3 region has 15 residues.

The count of this clone is one. The chain combines TRBV6-5 with TRBJ2-1; D gene uncertain. V shed 10 bases and J shed 0 bases, with 7 bases lying between them. CDR1 and CDR2 from the germline V gene are MNHEY and SVGAGI. The CDR3 length is 12 residues. This CDR3 is CATESSYNEQFF. For the CDR3, the DNA is TGTGCCACCGAGTCCTCCTACAATGAGCAGTTCTTC.

The V call is TRBV28, the J call TRBJ2-7, with 8 bases aligning to TRBD2. This CDR3 region has 14 residues. Unmatched junction bases numbered 10, after V lost 8 bases and J lost 4 bases. The germline V gene has CDR1 MDHEN and CDR2 SYDVKM. For the CDR3, the DNA is TGTGCCAGCGCCTCTGCGGGAGGAAAGTACGAGCAGTACTTC. Protein: CASASAGGKYEQYF. The variable domain in full, with the rest retrieved from reference TRBV28 and TRBJ2-7, is DVKVTQSSRYLVKRTGEKVFLECVQDMDHENMFWYRQDPGLGLRLIYFSYDVKMKEKGDIPEGYSVSREKKERFSLILESASTNQTSMYLCASASAGGKYEQYFGPGTRLTVT.

V usage is TRBV7-8 and J usage is TRBJ2-3, with D perhaps TRBD2 (6 bases). V lost 0 bases to trimming and J lost 8 bases, with 15 bases between them. Germline lookup yields CDR1 SGHVS and CDR2 FQNEAQ. CDR3 size: 15 residues. CDR3 amino acids: CASSLAYHEEGTQYF. The CDR3 DNA follows: TGTGCCAGCAGCTTAGCGTACCACGAGGAGGGTACGCAGTATTTT. The variable domain in full, completed from reference TRBV7-8 and TRBJ2-3, reads GAGVSQSPRYKVAKRGQDVALRCDPISGHVSLFWYQQALGQGPEFLTYFQNEAQLDKSGLPSDRFFAERPEGSVSTLKIQRTQQEDSAVYLCASSLAYHEEGTQYFGPGTRLTVL.

This clone was seen only a few times. The chain uses TRBV5-1 and TRBJ2-2, with D possibly TRBD2 on 5 matching bases. The CDR3 has 15 amino acids. Germline V lookup: CDR1 SGHRS, CDR2 YFSETQ. V was cut by 1 base and J by 3 bases, with 10 bases left in between. The CDR3 sequence is CASSLLGDDTGELFF. CDR3 nucleotide sequence: TGCGCCAGCAGCTTGTTGGGAGACGACACCGGGGAGCTGTTTTTT.

This sequence joins TRBV5-4 and TRBJ2-3, with 10 bases fitting TRBD2. This CDR3 is built from 17 residues. J lost 0 bases, V lost 3 bases, and 7 bases had no gene match. Per the germline V gene, CDR1 is SGHNT and CDR2 is YYREEE (reference sequence). Here the CDR3 reads CASSSRTSGTSTDTQYF. In DNA, the CDR3 is TGTGCCAGCAGCTCCAGGACTAGCGGAACTAGCACAGATACGCAGTATTTT.

CDR3 loop: CASSFRGYTDTQYF. The DNA of the CDR3 is TGTGCCAGCAGCTTCAGGGGGTACACAGATACGCAGTATTTT. V gene TRBV11-2 combines with J gene TRBJ2-3; 7 bases line up with TRBD1. V trimming: 3 bases; J trimming: 2 bases; junction bases outside the gene matches: 2. This CDR3 contains 14 residues. Germline loops: CDR1 SGHAT, CDR2 FQNNGV.

The V call is TRBV2, the J call TRBJ2-2; 13 bases fit TRBD2. Trimming removed 7 bases from V and 6 bases from J; junction bases left unmatched: 11. Germline CDR1 reads SNHLY; CDR2 reads FYNNEI. CDR3 length: 17 amino acids. CDR3 DNA: TGTGCCAGCAATCCTTGGACTAGCGGGAGTATCGCCGGGGAGCTGTTTTTT. Its protein is CASNPWTSGSIAGELFF.

The chain links TRBV6-1 to TRBJ2-1, with 13 bases fitting TRBD2. CDR1 and CDR2 (germline): MNHNS, SASEGT. The CDR3 sequence is 15 residues long. Germline trimming cut 7 bases from V and 10 bases from J; bases unmatched to any gene: 10. CDR3 DNA sequence: TGTGCCAGCATTGGGGGGACTAGCGGGGAAGAGGAGCAGTTCTTC. Protein product: CASIGGTSGEEEQFF.

The rearrangement joins TRBV7-9 to TRBJ1-1, with a weak D call TRBD1 (5 bases). This CDR3 comprises 16 residues. The germline CDR1 and CDR2 sequences are SEHNR and FQNEAQ (reference sequence). With 2 bases removed from V and 3 bases from J, the gap between germline ends came to 16 bases. The CDR3 DNA reads as TGTGCCAGCAGCTTACCCAGGGCGGGGCAGTACACTGAAGCTTTCTTT. Translation gives CASSLPRAGQYTEAFF.

The chain has TRBV28 and TRBJ2-1; TRBD2 aligns across 8 bases. Germline V gene lookup returns CDR1 MDHEN and CDR2 SYDVKM. This CDR3 contains 15 residues. The V and J ends lost 6 bases and 4 bases, in that order; junction bases with no gene match: 8. As DNA, the CDR3 is TGTGCCAGCAGCTCAGGGGCTAGCGGGTACAATGAGCAGTTCTTC. This codes for CASSSGASGYNEQFF.

The chain uses TRBV6-1 and TRBJ1-2; D gene uncertain. Between the trimmed V and J ends, which lost 0 bases and 4 bases, there was a span of 12 bases. Germline-derived CDR1 and CDR2 are MNHNS and SASEGT. This CDR3 is built from 15 residues. CDR3 amino acids: CASSEASNGGYGYTF. The DNA of the CDR3 is TGTGCCAGCAGTGAAGCCTCTAACGGAGGCTATGGCTACACCTTC.

There are a few counts of this clone. The conserved final phenylalanine or tryptophan is absent from the CDR3, which likely points to a read error. The limits of the CDR3 on the DNA are not certain, so only TCRdb's listed CDR3 is given. The V call is TRBV5-4, the J call TRBJ1-2; the D call in the table, TRBD1, was not verified against the DNA. The CDR3 comprises 14 residues, both ends counted. In germline, CDR1 is SGHNT, CDR2 YYREEE (reference sequence). The CDR3 is CASSGGRDRGPPAL.

This clone appeared a few times. The chain combines TRBV7-9 with TRBJ2-3; TRBD2 matches 7 bases. This CDR3 has 14 amino acids. V shed 6 bases and J 5 bases; nucleotides not matched to a gene: 8. Germline V lookup: CDR1 SEHNR, CDR2 FQNEAQ (reference sequence). CDR3 protein: CASRMGGSIDTQYF. The CDR3 region has the DNA TGTGCCAGCAGAATGGGCGGGAGTATAGATACGCAGTATTTT.